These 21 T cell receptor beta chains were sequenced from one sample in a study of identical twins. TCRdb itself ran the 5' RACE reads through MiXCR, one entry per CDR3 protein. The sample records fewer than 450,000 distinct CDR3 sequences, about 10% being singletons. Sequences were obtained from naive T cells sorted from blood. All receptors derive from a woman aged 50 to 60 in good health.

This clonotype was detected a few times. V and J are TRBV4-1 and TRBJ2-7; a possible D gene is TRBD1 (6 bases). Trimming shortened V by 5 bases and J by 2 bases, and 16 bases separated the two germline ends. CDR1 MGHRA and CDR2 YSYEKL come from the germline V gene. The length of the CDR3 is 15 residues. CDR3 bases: TGCGCCAGCAGCAAGACCCGGGACACCACCTACGAGCAGTACTTC. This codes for CASSKTRDTTYEQYF.

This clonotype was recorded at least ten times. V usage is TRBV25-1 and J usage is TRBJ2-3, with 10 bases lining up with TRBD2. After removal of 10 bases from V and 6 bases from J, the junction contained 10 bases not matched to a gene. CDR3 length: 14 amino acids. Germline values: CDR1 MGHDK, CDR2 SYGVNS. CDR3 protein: CATLAGGLSDTQYF. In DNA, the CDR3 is TGTGCCACTTTAGCGGGAGGCCTGTCGGATACGCAGTATTTT.

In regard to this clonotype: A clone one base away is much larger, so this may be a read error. The CDR3 DNA reads as TGTGCTGGTGGATCGACCGGGTTATTCGGCGAGCAGTACTTC. It codes for CAGGSTGLFGEQYF. This chain uses TRBV12-5 with TRBJ2-7; D is undetermined. The CDR3 is 14 amino acids. CDR1 and CDR2 from the germline V gene are LGHNT and FRNRAP. The entire variable domain, with the rest obtained from reference TRBV12-5 and TRBJ2-7, is as follows: DARVTQTPRHKVTEMGQEVTMRCQPILGHNTVFWYRQTMMQGLELLAYFRNRAPLDDSGMPKDRFSAEMPDATLATLKIQPSEPRDSAVYFCAGGSTGLFGEQYFGPGTRLTVT.

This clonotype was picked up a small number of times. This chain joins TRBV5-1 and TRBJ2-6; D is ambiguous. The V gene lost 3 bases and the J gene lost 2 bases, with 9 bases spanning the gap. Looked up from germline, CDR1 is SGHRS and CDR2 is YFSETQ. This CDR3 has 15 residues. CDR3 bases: TGCGCCAGCAGCTCTGCCTACCCTGGGGCCAACGTCCTGACTTTC. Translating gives CASSSAYPGANVLTF. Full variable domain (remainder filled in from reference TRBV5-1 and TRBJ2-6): KAGVTQTPRYLIKTRGQQVTLSCSPISGHRSVSWYQQTPGQGLQFLFEYFSETQRNKGNFPGRFSGRQFSNSRSEMNVSTLELGDSALYLCASSSAYPGANVLTFGAGSRLTVL.

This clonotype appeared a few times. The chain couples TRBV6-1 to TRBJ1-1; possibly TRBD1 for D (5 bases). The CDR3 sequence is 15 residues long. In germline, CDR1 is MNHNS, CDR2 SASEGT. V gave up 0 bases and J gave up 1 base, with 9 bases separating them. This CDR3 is CASSEALGGNTEAFF. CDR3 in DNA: TGTGCCAGCAGTGAAGCGCTTGGGGGGAACACTGAAGCTTTCTTT.

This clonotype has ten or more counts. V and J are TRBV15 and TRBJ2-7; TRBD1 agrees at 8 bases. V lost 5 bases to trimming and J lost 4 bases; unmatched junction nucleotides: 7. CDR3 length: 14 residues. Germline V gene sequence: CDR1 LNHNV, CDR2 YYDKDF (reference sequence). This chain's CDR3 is CATSVDRGGYEQYV. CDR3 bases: TGTGCCACCAGCGTAGACAGGGGTGGGTACGAGCAGTACGTC.

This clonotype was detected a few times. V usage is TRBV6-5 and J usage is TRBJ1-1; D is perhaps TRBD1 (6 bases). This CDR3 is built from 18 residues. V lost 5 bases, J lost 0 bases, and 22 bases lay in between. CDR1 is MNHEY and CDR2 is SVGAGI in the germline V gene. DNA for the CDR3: TGTGCCAGCAGTCCCTGGACAGCCGCCCTACATATGAACACTGAAGCTTTCTTT. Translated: CASSPWTAALHMNTEAFF.

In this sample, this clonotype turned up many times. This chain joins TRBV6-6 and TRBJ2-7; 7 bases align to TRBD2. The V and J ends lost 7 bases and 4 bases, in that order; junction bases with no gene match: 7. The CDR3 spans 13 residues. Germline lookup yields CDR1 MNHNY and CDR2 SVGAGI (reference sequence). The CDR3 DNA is TGTGCCAGCACATCGGGAGGTGGGTACGAGCAGTACTTC. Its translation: CASTSGGGYEQYF.

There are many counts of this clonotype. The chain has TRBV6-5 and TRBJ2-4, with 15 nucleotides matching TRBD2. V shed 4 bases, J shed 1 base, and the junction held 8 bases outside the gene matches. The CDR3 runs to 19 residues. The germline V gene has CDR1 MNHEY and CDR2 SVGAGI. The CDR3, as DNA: TGTGCCAGCAGTTTCTGGACTAGCGGGAGGGCCCTCGCCAAAAACATTCAGTACTTC. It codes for CASSFWTSGRALAKNIQYF.

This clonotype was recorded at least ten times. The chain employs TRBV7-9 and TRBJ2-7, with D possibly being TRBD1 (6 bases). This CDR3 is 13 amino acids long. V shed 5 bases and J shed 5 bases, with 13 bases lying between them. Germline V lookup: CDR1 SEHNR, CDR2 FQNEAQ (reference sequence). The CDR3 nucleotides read TGTGCCAGCAGCCATGAATACAGGGACGAGCAGTACTTC. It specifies CASSHEYRDEQYF.

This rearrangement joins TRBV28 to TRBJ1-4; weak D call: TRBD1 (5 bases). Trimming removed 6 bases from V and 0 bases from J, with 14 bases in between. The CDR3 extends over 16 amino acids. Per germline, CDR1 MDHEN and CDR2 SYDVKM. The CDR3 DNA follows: TGTGCCAGCAGACAGGCAGCCTATGCAACTAATGAAAAACTGTTTTTT. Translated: CASRQAAYATNEKLFF. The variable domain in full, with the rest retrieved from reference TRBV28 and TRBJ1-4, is DVKVTQSSRYLVKRTGEKVFLECVQDMDHENMFWYRQDPGLGLRLIYFSYDVKMKEKGDIPEGYSVSREKKERFSLILESASTNQTSMYLCASRQAAYATNEKLFFGSGTQLSVL.

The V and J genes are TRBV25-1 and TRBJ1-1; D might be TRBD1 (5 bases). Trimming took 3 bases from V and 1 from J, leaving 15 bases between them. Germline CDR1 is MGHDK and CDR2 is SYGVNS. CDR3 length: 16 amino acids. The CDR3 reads CASSDWGGERNTEAFF. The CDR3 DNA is TGTGCCAGCAGTGATTGGGGGGGAGAAAGGAACACTGAAGCTTTCTTT.

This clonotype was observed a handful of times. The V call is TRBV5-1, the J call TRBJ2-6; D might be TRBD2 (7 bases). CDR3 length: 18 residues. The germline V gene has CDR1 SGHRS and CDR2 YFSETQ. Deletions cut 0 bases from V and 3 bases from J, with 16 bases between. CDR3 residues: CASSLEGGKGVGANVLTF. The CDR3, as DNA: TGCGCCAGCAGCTTGGAGGGGGGGAAAGGCGTTGGGGCCAACGTCCTGACTTTC.

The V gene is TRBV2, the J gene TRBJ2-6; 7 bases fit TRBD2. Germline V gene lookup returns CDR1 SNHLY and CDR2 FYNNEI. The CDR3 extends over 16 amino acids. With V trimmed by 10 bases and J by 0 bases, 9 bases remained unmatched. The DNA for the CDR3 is TGTGCCAAAGCAGCGGGACGTTCCTCTGGGGCCAACGTCCTGACTTTC. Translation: CAKAAGRSSGANVLTF.

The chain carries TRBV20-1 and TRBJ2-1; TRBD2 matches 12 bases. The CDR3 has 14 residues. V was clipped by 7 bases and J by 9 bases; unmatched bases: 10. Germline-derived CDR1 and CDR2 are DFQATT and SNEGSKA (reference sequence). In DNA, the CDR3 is TGCAGTGTCCGGTCCGGACTAGCGGGATCTGAGCAGTTCTTC. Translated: CSVRSGLAGSEQFF.

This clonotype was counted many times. CDR3 bases: TGCGCCAGCAGCTTGATACTAGCGGGAAACACCGGGGAGCTGTTTTTT. This gives the protein CASSLILAGNTGELFF. The chain employs TRBV5-1 and TRBJ2-2; 10 bases match TRBD2. The V gene's germline CDR1 is SGHRS and CDR2 YFSETQ. Losses at the gene ends were 1 base for V and 2 bases for J; bases not matched to a gene: 2. The CDR3 loop spans 16 amino acids.

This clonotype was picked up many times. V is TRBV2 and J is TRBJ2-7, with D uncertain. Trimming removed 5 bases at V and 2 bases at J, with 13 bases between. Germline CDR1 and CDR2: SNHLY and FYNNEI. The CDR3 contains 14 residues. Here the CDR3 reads CASSLGTSAYEQYF. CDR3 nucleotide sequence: TGTGCCAGCAGTCTAGGTACCTCAGCCTACGAGCAGTACTTC. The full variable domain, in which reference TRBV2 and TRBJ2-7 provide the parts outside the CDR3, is EPEVTQTPSHQVTQMGQEVILRCVPISNHLYFYWYRQILGQKVEFLVSFYNNEISEKSEIFDDQFSVERPDGSNFTLKIRSTKLEDSAMYFCASSLGTSAYEQYFGPGTRLTVT.

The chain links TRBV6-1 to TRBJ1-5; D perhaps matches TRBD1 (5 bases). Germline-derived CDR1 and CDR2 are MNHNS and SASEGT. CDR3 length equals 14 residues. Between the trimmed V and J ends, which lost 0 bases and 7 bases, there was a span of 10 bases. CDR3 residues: CASSEARGWQPQHF. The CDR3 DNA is TGTGCCAGCAGTGAAGCAAGGGGATGGCAGCCCCAGCATTTT.

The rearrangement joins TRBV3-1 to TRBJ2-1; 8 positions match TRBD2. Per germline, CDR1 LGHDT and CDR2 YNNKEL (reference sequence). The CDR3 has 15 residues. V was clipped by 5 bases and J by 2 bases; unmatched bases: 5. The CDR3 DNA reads TGTGCCAGCAGCTATATTAGCGGGACCTACAATGAGCAGTTCTTC. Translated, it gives CASSYISGTYNEQFF.

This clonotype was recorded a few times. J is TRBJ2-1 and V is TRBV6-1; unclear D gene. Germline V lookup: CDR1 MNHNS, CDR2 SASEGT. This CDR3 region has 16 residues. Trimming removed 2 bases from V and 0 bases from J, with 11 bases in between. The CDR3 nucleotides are TGTGCCAGCAGTGAAAGACACCTGAGCTCCTACAATGAGCAGTTCTTC. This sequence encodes CASSERHLSSYNEQFF.

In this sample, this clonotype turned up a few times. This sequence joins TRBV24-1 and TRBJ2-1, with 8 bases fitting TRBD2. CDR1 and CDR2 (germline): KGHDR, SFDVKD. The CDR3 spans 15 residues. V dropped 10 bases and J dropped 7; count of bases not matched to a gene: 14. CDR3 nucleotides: TGTGCCACGAGAGGGGGAGCGGGAGTACCTAATGAGCAGTTCTTC. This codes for CATRGGAGVPNEQFF.